These 14 T cell receptor beta chains share one sample of origin, sequenced in a study of PD-L1 blockade in urothelial cancer. The time point denotes: peripheral blood 6 weeks after treatment start. TCRdb keeps only in-frame clones here, not all; method: immunoSEQ multiplex PCR. The sample has 25,000 to 35,000 clones, roughly 83% seen once. The sequenced sample was PBMCs, obtained around atezolizumab (anti-PD-L1) treatment. These receptor sequences come from a man between 70 and 80 years old with urothelial cancer.

The genes are TRBV28 and TRBJ2-7; 16 bases line up with TRBD2. J was trimmed by 7 bases and V by 5 bases; bases with no gene match: 8. CDR1 and CDR2 (germline): MDHEN, SYDVKM. The CDR3 totals 16 residues. The CDR3 here is CASSPPGLAGGREQYF. CDR3 DNA: TGTGCCAGCAGTCCCCCGGGACTAGCGGGAGGGCGGGAGCAGTACTTC.

The chain uses TRBV15 and TRBJ1-6; possible D gene TRBD1, 5 bases. There are 14 residues in the CDR3. Trimming pared 5 bases from V and 5 bases from J, leaving 10 bases between. Germline loops: CDR1 LNHNV, CDR2 YYDKDF (reference sequence). CDR3 nucleotides: TGTGCCACCAGCGGGGGAGGAGATAATTCACCCCTCCACTTT. It is translated as CATSGGGDNSPLHF.

This clone was seen a few times. This chain connects TRBV4-1 to TRBJ2-3, with 9 bases fitting TRBD2. V lost 0 bases, J lost 8 bases, and 15 bases stayed unmatched. The CDR3 contains 18 residues. Germline V CDR1 and CDR2: MGHRA, YSYEKL. This CDR3 is CASSQERTGGGGLGTQYF. The CDR3 coding sequence is TGCGCCAGCAGCCAAGAAAGGACCGGCGGGGGGGGCCTCGGTACGCAGTATTTT.

The chain employs TRBV7-2 and TRBJ2-3; D is unclear. Deletions cut 4 bases from V and 3 bases from J, with 14 bases between. This CDR3 has 15 residues. Germline CDR1 is SGHTA and CDR2 is FQGNSA. CDR3 amino acids: CASSSFRSRTDTQYF. CDR3 DNA: TGTGCCAGCAGCTCCTTCCGGAGTCGGACAGATACGCAGTATTTT.

The rearrangement joins TRBV11-1 to TRBJ2-4; a weak D match, TRBD1 (5 bases). CDR1 SGHAT and CDR2 FQDESV come from the germline V gene (reference sequence). Trimming cost V 4 bases and J 2 bases, with 18 bases left between them. CDR3 length equals 17 residues. The CDR3 region has the DNA TGTGCCAGCAGCTCCCGGTCGGCAGGGAATCCCAAAAACATTCAGTACTTC. Translated: CASSSRSAGNPKNIQYF.

The chain employs TRBV4-3 and TRBJ1-2; D remains unclear. Germline V gene sequence: CDR1 LGHNA, CDR2 YSLEER. V lost 4 bases to trimming and J lost 5 bases, with 8 bases between them. The CDR3 has 12 residues. The CDR3 here is CASSRRGYGYTF. The CDR3 coding sequence is TGCGCCAGCAGCCGCCGAGGGTATGGCTACACCTTC.

The rearrangement links TRBV2 to TRBJ2-3; TRBD2 aligns across 10 bases. The CDR3 contains 16 residues. In germline, CDR1 is SNHLY, CDR2 FYNNEI. V gave up 6 bases and J gave up 6 bases; unmatched junction bases: 12. The CDR3 coding sequence is TGTGCCAGCAGCCGAGGGGCTAGCGGGAGAGTCGATACGCAGTATTTT. This codes for CASSRGASGRVDTQYF.

The chain joins TRBV7-9 to TRBJ2-1; 14 positions match TRBD2. Germline CDR1 reads SEHNR; CDR2 reads FQNEAQ (reference sequence). J lost 9 bases, V lost 5 bases, and 15 bases had no gene match. CDR3 length equals 18 residues. The CDR3: CASSHRIGTSGSRGEQFF. As DNA, the CDR3 is TGTGCCAGCAGCCATCGCATCGGGACTAGCGGGAGCAGGGGTGAGCAGTTCTTC.

The chain is built from TRBV19 and TRBJ2-5; D may be TRBD2 (7 bases). V lost 10 bases, J lost 4 bases, and 19 bases lay in between. The length of the CDR3 is 14 residues. Germline V gives CDR1 LNHDA, CDR2 SQIVND (reference sequence). The CDR3 DNA sequence: TGTGCCACCAGAAGAGGGGGGGCCACAGAGACCCAGTACTTC. It yields the protein CATRRGGATETQYF.

This clone has a single count. The chain links TRBV10-2 to TRBJ2-1; TRBD2 aligns across 8 bases. Germline V lookup: CDR1 WSHSY, CDR2 SAAADI. V shed 6 bases and J 4 bases; nucleotides not matched to a gene: 8. The length of the CDR3 is 15 residues. The CDR3 region has the DNA TGCGCCAGCAGGGCGGGACTAGTTAGTTACAATGAGCAGTTCTTC. This encodes CASRAGLVSYNEQFF.

The genes are TRBV4-2 and TRBJ2-2; the D gene is possibly TRBD1 (5 bases). The CDR3 runs to 15 residues. Per the germline V gene, CDR1 is LGHNA and CDR2 is YNFKEQ. The germline V and J ends were trimmed by 4 bases and 3 bases, with 12 bases remaining between them. The CDR3 region has the DNA TGTGCCAGCAGCCTTACCCCCAGGGACACCGGGGAGCTGTTTTTT. Translated: CASSLTPRDTGELFF.

V and J are TRBV5-4 and TRBJ2-1; tentative D call: TRBD2 (6 bases). This CDR3 spans 15 amino acids. Trimming took off 2 bases at V and 7 bases at J, with 16 bases between the two ends. The germline CDR1 and CDR2 sequences are SGHNT and YYREEE (reference sequence). Here the CDR3 DNA reads TGTGCCAGCAGCTTTGAGGGACTCGGCTCAAATGAGCAGTTCTTC. Translated, it gives CASSFEGLGSNEQFF.

Here the CDR3 reads CASSFGQKYEQYF. The CDR3 DNA follows: TGTGCCAGTAGTTTCGGACAGAAGTACGAGCAGTACTTC. The J gene is TRBJ2-7, the V gene TRBV19; D possibly corresponds to TRBD1 (6 bases). V was pared by 5 bases and J by 4 bases, with 12 bases between. The CDR3 has 13 residues. Germline V gene lookup returns CDR1 LNHDA and CDR2 SQIVND (reference sequence).

The CDR3 coding sequence is TGCAGCGGCCGACAGGGAATGAACACTGAAGCTTTCTTT. Its protein is CSGRQGMNTEAFF. The chain is built from TRBV29-1 and TRBJ1-1; TRBD1 matches 7 bases. Unmatched junction bases numbered 5, after V lost 7 bases and J lost 0 bases. This CDR3 contains 13 residues. Germline CDR1 and CDR2: SQVTM and ANQGSEA. The variable domain in full, completed from reference TRBV29-1 and TRBJ1-1, reads SAVISQKPSRDICQRGTSLTIQCQVDSQVTMMFWYRQQPGQSLTLIATANQGSEATYESGFVIDKFPISRPNLTFSTLTVSNMSPEDSSIYLCSGRQGMNTEAFFGQGTRLTVV.